Below, 22 T cell receptor beta chains from the same sample are listed, as sequenced in a study of T cells in Graves' hyperthyroidism and ophthalmopathy. RNA transcripts were the template for amplifying TCR beta CDR3 regions. During a first-round RT-PCR of the TCR CDR3, the HTBI primer set was used. MiXCR was run by TCRdb on the multiplex PCR reads, yielding one entry per CDR3 protein. Of around 620,000 distinct CDR3 sequences in the sample, about half were seen once. The sequencing input was peripheral blood or thyroid tissue (not recorded which). Every receptor here comes from an adult woman with Graves' disease, either hyperthyroidism or ophthalmopathy (not recorded which).

This clonotype has at least ten counts. This chain connects TRBV18 to TRBJ1-1; D gene ambiguous. V dropped 8 bases and J dropped 7 bases, with 11 bases sitting between them. CDR3 size: 11 residues. Looked up from germline, CDR1 is KGHSH and CDR2 is LQKENI. CDR3 DNA: TGTGCCAGCGTCGAGGGTATTGAAGCTTTCTTT. It encodes CASVEGIEAFF. The entire variable domain, with the rest obtained from reference TRBV18 and TRBJ1-1, is as follows: NAGVMQNPRHLVRRRGQEARLRCSPMKGHSHVYWYRQLPEEGLKFMVYLQKENIIDESGMPKERFSAEFPKEGPSILRIQQVVRGDSAAYFCASVEGIEAFFGQGTRLTVV.

The rearrangement uses TRBV10-3 and TRBJ1-2; 8 bases agree with TRBD1. CDR3 length: 15 residues. Germline trimming cut 4 bases from V and 5 bases from J; bases unmatched to any gene: 9. The germline gives CDR1 ENHRY, CDR2 SYGVKD. CDR3 in amino acids: CAISAAGTGIYGYTF. CDR3 sequence (DNA): TGTGCCATCAGTGCTGCCGGGACAGGAATATATGGCTACACCTTC.

This chain connects TRBV25-1 to TRBJ2-5; D is perhaps TRBD2 (6 bases). The CDR3 has 16 residues. Germline CDR1 and CDR2: MGHDK and SYGVNS. Trimming removed 4 bases from V and 2 bases from J, with 17 bases in between. The CDR3, as DNA: TGTGCCAGCAGTGTTTCCGGGACTGGATTTCAAGAGACCCAGTACTTC. This translates into CASSVSGTGFQETQYF.

The chain uses TRBV11-1 and TRBJ2-5; 12 bases are shared with TRBD2. CDR3 length: 15 amino acids. Looked up from germline, CDR1 is SGHAT and CDR2 is FQDESV (reference sequence). The junction had 9 bases not matched to a gene; V was cut back by 6 bases and J by 7 bases. CDR3 sequence reads: CASRLGLAGLGTQYF. The CDR3 region has the DNA TGTGCCAGCAGGCTGGGACTAGCGGGTTTGGGGACCCAGTACTTC.

This clonotype was counted a few times. The rearrangement uses TRBV20-1 and TRBJ2-3; TRBD2 agrees at 9 bases. The germline V gene encodes CDR1 DFQATT and CDR2 SNEGSKA (reference sequence). The CDR3 is 16 amino acids. After removal of 5 bases from V and 10 bases from J, the junction contained 19 bases not matched to a gene. In DNA, the CDR3 is TGCAGTGCTTCCCGGGGGCTAGCGGGAACCGCCACGGCGCAGTATTTT. Its translation is CSASRGLAGTATAQYF.

The genes are TRBV7-2 and TRBJ1-6, with 8 bases fitting TRBD1. The CDR3 has 13 residues. J gave up 7 bases and V 7 bases, and 3 bases lay outside the gene matches. The germline V gene encodes CDR1 SGHTA and CDR2 FQGNSA. CDR3 sequence (DNA): TGTGCCAGCAACAGGGGGAAGAATTCACCCCTCCACTTT. Protein product: CASNRGKNSPLHF.

V usage is TRBV7-9 and J usage is TRBJ1-6, with D unclear. The germline V gene has CDR1 SEHNR and CDR2 FQNEAQ (reference sequence). The V and J ends lost 1 base and 7 bases respectively, with 11 bases between them. The CDR3 runs to 15 residues. The chain's CDR3 is CASSLVTVRNSPLHF. The CDR3 bases are TGTGCCAGCAGCTTAGTTACAGTGAGAAATTCACCCCTCCACTTT.

The chain employs TRBV19 and TRBJ1-5; D remains ambiguous. The length of the CDR3 is 13 residues. Trimming cost V 7 bases and J 3 bases, with 10 bases left between them. The germline V gene has CDR1 LNHDA and CDR2 SQIVND (reference sequence). CDR3 protein: CASIGAYNQPQHF. CDR3 coding DNA: TGTGCCAGTATTGGAGCTTACAATCAGCCCCAGCATTTT.

This clonotype was detected ten times or more. As DNA, the CDR3 is TGCGCCAGCAGCTGGGTTCCGGGACATCCTTTAAACTATGGCTACACCTTC. Translation gives CASSWVPGHPLNYGYTF. The chain recombines TRBV5-1 with TRBJ1-2; D possibly corresponds to TRBD1 (6 bases). V shed 3 bases and J shed 2 bases, with 20 bases lying between them. This CDR3 is 17 amino acids long. Germline CDR1 and CDR2: SGHRS and YFSETQ.

The chain has TRBV12-3 or TRBV12-4 and TRBJ2-7; D call uncertain. This CDR3 has 15 amino acids. V dropped 7 bases and J dropped 3 bases, with 19 bases sitting between them. CDR3 nucleotide sequence: TGTGCCAGCAAGTCCCGACCCGGATACTTCTACGAGCAGTACTTC. Translation gives CASKSRPGYFYEQYF.

This clonotype has ten or more counts. Written as DNA, the CDR3 is TGTGCCAGCAGCCCTACAGGGTATGGAAATGAAAAACTGTTTTTT. This gives the protein CASSPTGYGNEKLFF. The chain uses TRBV9 and TRBJ1-4, with D possibly being TRBD1 (6 bases). Trimming left V 4 bases short and J 5 bases short, with 15 bases between. CDR3 length: 15 residues. Looked up from germline, CDR1 is SGDLS and CDR2 is YYNGEE.

J is TRBJ2-5 and V is TRBV7-2; 7 nucleotides agree with TRBD1. Germline loops: CDR1 SGHTA, CDR2 FQGNSA. The ends lost 5 bases at V and 4 bases at J; junction bases unmatched: 4. This CDR3 region has 13 residues. CDR3 DNA: TGTGCCAGCAGCAATCGACAGGGAGAGACCCAGTACTTC. As protein: CASSNRQGETQYF.

This clonotype was observed many times. The rearrangement links TRBV7-3 to TRBJ1-1, with D possibly TRBD1 on 5 matching bases. The germline CDR1 and CDR2 sequences are SGHTA and FQGTGA. The CDR3 extends over 14 amino acids. Trimming took 5 bases from V and 4 from J, leaving 14 bases between them. The CDR3 protein is CASSPLAGGTEAFF. The CDR3 nucleotides are TGTGCCAGCAGCCCACTCGCGGGGGGCACTGAAGCTTTCTTT.

V and J are TRBV7-2 and TRBJ2-5; D may correspond to TRBD1 or TRBD2 (5 bases each). CDR3 length: 14 residues. V was trimmed by 5 bases and J by 8 bases, leaving 18 bases between them. Per germline, CDR1 SGHTA and CDR2 FQGNSA. CDR3 DNA: TGTGCCAGCAGCCCCTGGCAGGGAGAGGCTACCCAGTACTTC. Residues: CASSPWQGEATQYF.

Note on this clonotype: The limits of the CDR3 on the DNA are not certain, so only TCRdb's listed CDR3 is given. The chain uses TRBV19 and TRBJ2-6; the DNA was not compared with TRBD2, the D call given in the table. Per germline, CDR1 LNHDA and CDR2 SQIVND (reference sequence). The CDR3 spans 18 amino acids, including both terminal residues. This CDR3 reads CAAGGRNEQYFGANVLTF.

Concerning this clonotype: The junction departs from germline at one end; a sequencing error may be responsible. This chain connects TRBV6-1 to TRBJ2-6; tentatively, D is TRBD1 or TRBD2 (5 bases each). The CDR3 has 15 residues. Germline V gene sequence: CDR1 MNHNS, CDR2 SASEGT. Here the CDR3 reads CATSWGISGANVLTF. The CDR3, as DNA: TGTGCCACCAGTTGGGGGATATCTGGGGCCAACGTCCTGACTTTC.

There are a few counts of this clonotype. The chain combines TRBV18 with TRBJ1-2; D not resolved. The CDR3 length is 11 residues. V gave up 8 bases and J gave up 6 bases, with 10 bases separating them. Germline loops: CDR1 KGHSH, CDR2 LQKENI. The CDR3 DNA follows: TGTGCCAGCCGTGGTATGAATGGCTACACCTTC. Its translation: CASRGMNGYTF.

The table lists this clonotype with many counts. The chain joins TRBV13 to TRBJ1-3; D gene ambiguous. This CDR3 region has 17 residues. The V and J ends lost 1 base and 4 bases respectively, with 17 bases between them. Germline CDR1 is PRHDT and CDR2 is FYEKMQ (reference sequence). The CDR3 coding sequence is TGTGCCAGCAGCTTAGATACGACCCTGAATCTCGGAAACACCATATATTTT. This codes for CASSLDTTLNLGNTIYF.

The rearrangement links TRBV7-2 to TRBJ2-5, with 14 bases identical to TRBD2. Per germline, CDR1 SGHTA and CDR2 FQGNSA. The ends lost 5 bases at V and 4 bases at J; junction bases unmatched: 6. The CDR3 runs 16 residues. DNA for the CDR3: TGTGCCAGCAGCGACCGACTAGCGGGGGGGCCAGAGACCCAGTACTTC. Amino acid sequence: CASSDRLAGGPETQYF.

The chain combines TRBV5-1 with TRBJ2-1, with TRBD1 identical over 7 bases. V shed 4 bases and J 7 bases; nucleotides not matched to a gene: 8. Germline-derived CDR1 and CDR2 are SGHRS and YFSETQ. The CDR3 totals 14 residues. CDR3 protein: CASSPRGKWNEQFF. Here the CDR3 DNA reads TGCGCCAGCAGCCCCAGGGGGAAATGGAATGAGCAGTTCTTC.

The V gene is TRBV24-1, the J gene TRBJ2-7; 11 bases are a match to TRBD2. Unmatched junction bases numbered 6, after V lost 3 bases and J lost 6 bases. The CDR3 is 15 amino acids. CDR1 is KGHDR and CDR2 is SFDVKD in the germline V gene. The CDR3 spells CATSDTSGSAAEQYF. The CDR3 bases are TGTGCCACCAGTGATACTAGCGGGAGTGCTGCCGAGCAGTACTTC.

At least ten counts were recorded for this clonotype. This chain joins TRBV30 and TRBJ2-7; maybe TRBD1 (5 bases). This CDR3 comprises 14 residues. The germline V gene has CDR1 GTSNPN and CDR2 SVGIG (reference sequence). The V gene lost 0 bases and the J gene lost 4 bases, with 13 bases spanning the gap. This CDR3 reads CAWSVVLGRYEQYF. CDR3 sequence (DNA): TGTGCCTGGAGTGTAGTTTTGGGGCGTTACGAGCAGTACTTC.